This T cell receptor beta chain was found in a study of T cell responses to AZD1222 COVID-19 vaccine. V lost 8 bases and J lost 7, with 12 bases in between. CDR1 and CDR2 (germline): GTSNPN, SVGIG (reference sequence). This CDR3 is 11 amino acids long. Using immunoSEQ multiplex PCR, the repertoire was profiled, and TCRdb retains in-frame clones only, with some absent. The sample includes about 160,000 clones, 88% of them seen just once. The sample here was peripheral blood, taken on day 0 of AZD1222 vaccination. The V call is TRBV30, the J call TRBJ1-5; the D gene is possibly TRBD1 (5 bases). The clonotype originates from an adult in good health. The CDR3 loop reads CALGVGQPQHF. The CDR3 DNA sequence: TGTGCCCTGGGGGTTGGGCAGCCCCAGCATTTT.